Below are 13 T cell receptor beta chains sequenced from a single sample in a study of response to subunit inactivated influenza vaccine. TCRdb re-called the RT-PCR reads with MiXCR, one entry per CDR3 protein. Of approximately 490,000 distinct CDR3 sequences in the sample, approximately 7.2% were seen once. The specimen comprised PBMCs from blood, sampled less than 25 months after vaccination. These receptors all come from a man aged 45 to 70 who received an inactivated influenza vaccine.

This clonotype was recorded at least ten times. The V call is TRBV20-1, the J call TRBJ1-2, with TRBD1 matching 9 bases. This CDR3 comprises 14 residues. The trim removed 6 bases at V and 2 bases at J, leaving 7 bases unmatched. Per germline, CDR1 DFQATT and CDR2 SNEGSKA (reference sequence). The CDR3 reads CSAIPGTGNYGYTF. Here the CDR3 DNA reads TGCAGTGCAATACCCGGGACAGGGAACTATGGCTACACCTTC.

This sequence joins TRBV19 and TRBJ2-7, with TRBD1 identical over 9 bases. Germline V CDR1 and CDR2: LNHDA, SQIVND (reference sequence). The J segment lost 3 bases and the V segment lost 6 bases, leaving 9 bases of the junction unmatched. This CDR3 contains 15 residues. The CDR3 region has the DNA TGTGCCAGTAGCTTCGGGACAGGGTCCTTCTACGAGCAGTACTTC. Translated, it gives CASSFGTGSFYEQYF.

This sequence joins TRBV7-2 and TRBJ2-7; D is unresolved. V dropped 3 bases and J dropped 1 base, with 13 bases sitting between them. This CDR3 has 15 amino acids. Germline loops: CDR1 SGHTA, CDR2 FQGNSA. The CDR3 nucleotides are TGTGCCAGCAGCTTTGAGGTGGCCAGGTCCTACGAGCAGTACTTC. This translates into CASSFEVARSYEQYF.

The V call is TRBV5-1, the J call TRBJ2-5; the D gene is possibly TRBD2 (5 bases). Trimming removed 1 base from V and 1 base from J, with 11 bases in between. There are 15 residues in the CDR3. The germline gives CDR1 SGHRS, CDR2 YFSETQ. In DNA form, the CDR3 reads TGCGCCAGCAGCTTGTTCCGGACTTCCCAAGAGACCCAGTACTTC. The encoded protein is CASSLFRTSQETQYF.

The V and J genes are TRBV12-3 or TRBV12-4 and TRBJ1-1, with D possibly TRBD1 on 5 matching bases. This CDR3 is built from 15 residues. The V end was cut by 5 bases, the J end by 1 base, with 14 bases between. As DNA, the CDR3 is TGTGCCAGCAGTCCCAGGGCAGGAGGGAACACTGAAGCTTTCTTT. Its translation is CASSPRAGGNTEAFF.

The chain recombines TRBV4-1 with TRBJ2-5; D not resolved. V lost 1 base and J 3 bases, leaving 9 bases between the germline ends. CDR3 length: 14 amino acids. Germline V gives CDR1 MGHRA, CDR2 YSYEKL. The chain's CDR3 is CASSQVGLEETQYF. Written as DNA, the CDR3 is TGCGCCAGCAGCCAAGTCGGCTTGGAAGAGACCCAGTACTTC.

CDR3 coding DNA: TGCGCCAGCAGGGCACAGGGCGGGAGCACAGATACGCAGTATTTT. This translates into CASRAQGGSTDTQYF. The chain recombines TRBV5-1 with TRBJ2-3, with D perhaps matching TRBD1 (6 bases). Trimming took off 5 bases at V and 0 bases at J, with 13 bases between the two ends. CDR1 SGHRS and CDR2 YFSETQ come from the germline V gene. The CDR3 is made up of 15 amino acids.

The chain links TRBV24-1 to TRBJ1-5; D call uncertain. From germline, CDR1 is KGHDR and CDR2 SFDVKD. V was pared by 2 bases and J by 5 bases, with 6 bases between. This CDR3 is built from 13 residues. The CDR3 DNA reads TGTGCCACCAGTGATTCGTTAGATCAGCCCCAGCATTTT. This sequence encodes CATSDSLDQPQHF.

The CDR3 DNA follows: TGTGCCAGCAGCTTGTGGGGGAATCAAGAGACCCAGTACTTC. Encoded protein: CASSLWGNQETQYF. This chain links TRBV7-2 with TRBJ2-5, with D perhaps TRBD1 or TRBD2 (5 bases each). This CDR3 region has 14 residues. The V gene lost 3 bases and the J gene lost 2 bases, with 10 bases spanning the gap. Germline values: CDR1 SGHTA, CDR2 FQGNSA.

V and J are TRBV7-3 and TRBJ2-2, with D perhaps TRBD1 (6 bases). V lost 5 bases to trimming and J lost 4 bases, with 14 bases between them. The V gene's germline CDR1 is SGHTA and CDR2 FQGTGA. The CDR3 has 15 residues. As DNA, the CDR3 is TGTGCCAGCAGCCTAAGCAGGGGTGGCACCGGGGAGCTGTTTTTT. It codes for CASSLSRGGTGELFF. Full variable domain (missing parts from reference TRBV7-3 and TRBJ2-2): GAGVSQTPSNKVTEKGKYVELRCDPISGHTALYWYRQSLGQGPEFLIYFQGTGAADDSGLPNDRFFAVRPEGSVSTLKIQRTERGDSAVYLCASSLSRGGTGELFFGEGSRLTVL.

The chain uses TRBV28 and TRBJ2-2; no definite D call. Trimming took off 3 bases at V and 1 base at J, with 6 bases between the two ends. The germline CDR1 and CDR2 sequences are MDHEN and SYDVKM. The CDR3 loop spans 14 amino acids. CDR3 DNA sequence: TGTGCCAGCAGTTTTTTCCAGAACACCGGGGAGCTGTTTTTT. Amino acids: CASSFFQNTGELFF.

This clonotype occurred many times. The chain employs TRBV12-3 or TRBV12-4 and TRBJ2-7; D is undetermined. Trimming stripped 3 bases from V and 3 bases from J, with 6 bases between. CDR3 length equals 12 residues. This chain's CDR3 is CASSFSGYEQYF. The DNA for the CDR3 is TGTGCCAGCAGTTTTTCGGGCTACGAGCAGTACTTC.

The V gene is TRBV3-1, the J gene TRBJ1-5; D is ambiguous. The CDR3 is made up of 11 amino acids. The V and J ends lost 4 bases and 7 bases respectively, with 5 bases between them. Germline lookup yields CDR1 LGHDT and CDR2 YNNKEL (reference sequence). Here the CDR3 DNA reads TGTGCCAGCAGCCGTAGACAGCCCCAGCATTTT. Protein product: CASSRRQPQHF.